These 27 T cell receptor beta chains were all obtained from the same sample, sequenced in a study of blood T cell repertoires in COVID-19. Using immunoSEQ multiplex PCR, the repertoire was profiled, and TCRdb retains in-frame clones only, with some absent. The table lists a few hundred thousand clones, nearly 85% of them singletons. Sequenced input: peripheral blood. These receptors were collected from a human donor in a cohort sampled during active COVID-19.

This clone turned up a few times. The V call is TRBV11-3, the J call TRBJ2-7, with D tentatively TRBD2 (6 bases). The CDR3 consists of 14 residues. Trimming took off 3 bases at V and 2 bases at J, with 11 bases between the two ends. Per the germline V gene, CDR1 is SGHNT and CDR2 is YENEEA. The CDR3 DNA sequence: TGTGCCAGCAGCTTTCGGGGAGGTACCTACGAGCAGTACTTC. Protein product: CASSFRGGTYEQYF.

This clone was observed a single time. This rearrangement joins TRBV4-3 to TRBJ2-1, with TRBD2 matching 8 bases. Losses at the gene ends were 0 bases for V and 3 bases for J; bases not matched to a gene: 13. Germline V lookup: CDR1 LGHNA, CDR2 YSLEER. This CDR3 has 19 amino acids. The CDR3 sequence is CASSQDKRRMSGGYNEQFF. In DNA, the CDR3 is TGCGCCAGCAGCCAAGATAAAAGGCGGATGAGCGGGGGCTACAATGAGCAGTTCTTC.

V gene TRBV7-2 combines with J gene TRBJ2-7; 14 nucleotides agree with TRBD2. The CDR3 covers 16 residues. CDR1 is SGHTA, CDR2 FQGNSA, per germline. The V gene end was trimmed by 1 base and the J gene end by 4 bases; junction bases not matched to a gene: 3. CDR3 sequence (DNA): TGTGCCAGCAGCTTAGAGTGGACTAGCGGGAGGTACGAGCAGTACTTC. Translating it yields CASSLEWTSGRYEQYF.

The gene calls are TRBV5-1 and TRBJ2-5; TRBD2 matches at 8 bases. The CDR3 length is 17 residues. The junction had 8 bases not matched to a gene; V was cut back by 0 bases and J by 1 base. Germline V CDR1 and CDR2: SGHRS, YFSETQ. The CDR3 bases are TGCGCCAGCAGCTTGGAACGGGGGGGAAAAAGCCAAGAGACCCAGTACTTC. Translation gives CASSLERGGKSQETQYF.

The chain employs TRBV29-1 and TRBJ1-1; a weak D match, TRBD1 (6 bases). Germline V gene data show CDR1 as SQVTM and CDR2 as ANQGSEA. The CDR3 sequence is 13 residues long. The V end lost 1 base, the J end lost 4 bases, and 10 bases lay between the germline ends. CDR3 sequence reads: CSVEVSRGTEAFF. The DNA of the CDR3 is TGCAGCGTTGAAGTTTCCAGGGGCACTGAAGCTTTCTTT.

The chain couples TRBV6-5 to TRBJ1-5; D may be TRBD1 (5 bases). The CDR3 contains 15 residues. Germline-derived CDR1 and CDR2 are MNHEY and SVGAGI. V lost 8 bases and J 2 bases, leaving 16 bases between the germline ends. The CDR3 DNA follows: TGTGCCAGCCAACAGGTCTTCTCGGGCAATCAGCCCCAGCATTTT. Its protein is CASQQVFSGNQPQHF.

The rearrangement links TRBV24-1 to TRBJ2-5; maybe TRBD1 (6 bases). V lost 6 bases and J lost 4, with 14 bases in between. Germline-derived CDR1 and CDR2 are KGHDR and SFDVKD. There are 14 residues in the CDR3. The chain's CDR3 is CATSKGGPTETQYF. The CDR3 nucleotides read TGTGCCACCAGTAAAGGGGGACCGACAGAGACCCAGTACTTC.

The chain has TRBV27 and TRBJ1-6; 8 nucleotides agree with TRBD1. CDR3 size: 15 residues. CDR1 and CDR2 (germline): MNHEY, SMNVEV (reference sequence). Trimming at V came to 4 bases and at J to 9 bases, leaving 8 bases not matched to a gene. CDR3 in DNA: TGTGCCAGCAGTTCCGGACAGGGTTTTGGTTCACCCCTCCACTTT. Protein: CASSSGQGFGSPLHF.

The chain uses TRBV7-9 and TRBJ2-1; 9 positions agree with TRBD1. The CDR3 consists of 11 residues. With 5 bases clipped from V and 14 bases from J, the junction kept 4 bases outside the gene matches. Germline assignment: CDR1 SEHNR and CDR2 FQNEAQ (reference sequence). In DNA, the CDR3 is TGTGCCAGCAGCATCCGGGACAGGGAGTTCTTC. Its protein product is CASSIRDREFF.

There are many counts of this clone. The CDR3 reads CASSPDRNNSPLHF. In nucleotides, the CDR3 is TGTGCCAGCAGCCCTGACAGGAATAATTCACCCCTCCACTTT. The rearrangement links TRBV5-4 to TRBJ1-6, with D tentatively TRBD1 (6 bases). Germline values: CDR1 SGHNT, CDR2 YYREEE (reference sequence). The CDR3 loop spans 14 amino acids. Trimming shortened V by 4 bases and J by 5 bases, and 10 bases separated the two germline ends.

The CDR3 bases are TGTGCCATTCGACTAGCGGGAAACACCGGGGAGCTGTTTTTT. Translating it yields CAIRLAGNTGELFF. The V and J genes are TRBV6-5 and TRBJ2-2; 11 nucleotides align to TRBD2. Germline CDR1 MNHEY, CDR2 SVGAGI. The CDR3 has 14 residues. J lost 2 bases, V lost 10 bases, and 3 bases had no gene match.

V usage is TRBV29-1 and J usage is TRBJ1-5, with 10 bases that match TRBD1. V gave up 6 bases and J gave up 2 bases; unmatched junction bases: 4. Germline assignment: CDR1 SQVTM and CDR2 ANQGSEA. The CDR3 loop spans 14 amino acids. DNA for the CDR3: TGCAGCGTGACAGGGGGCGAAGGCAATCAGCCCCAGCATTTT. It translates to CSVTGGEGNQPQHF.

This clone was counted only a few times. This chain connects TRBV5-3 to TRBJ2-7, with 10 nucleotides matching TRBD1. TRBV5-3 is sorted into the ORF group, with uncertain function. The V gene end was trimmed by 0 bases and the J gene end by 4 bases; junction bases not matched to a gene: 7. The CDR3 covers 16 residues. CDR3 protein: CARSLVGGDRGYEQYF. CDR3 in DNA: TGTGCCAGAAGCTTGGTGGGAGGGGACAGGGGTTACGAGCAGTACTTC.

The V gene is TRBV7-3, the J gene TRBJ2-7, with no clear D. The CDR3 is made up of 14 amino acids. V dropped 7 bases and J dropped 10 bases, with 23 bases sitting between them. Germline lookup yields CDR1 SGHTA and CDR2 FQGTGA. This CDR3 is CASNLCGCRRHQYF. CDR3 sequence (DNA): TGTGCCAGCAACTTGTGCGGCTGCCGACGCCATCAGTACTTC.

V gene TRBV5-1 combines with J gene TRBJ2-5, with TRBD1 matching over 9 bases. CDR3 length: 15 amino acids. Germline-derived CDR1 and CDR2 are SGHRS and YFSETQ. V was pared by 4 bases and J by 2 bases, with 6 bases of the junction left unmatched. The CDR3 protein is CASSPGTGRQETQYF. CDR3 nucleotides: TGCGCCAGCAGCCCAGGGACAGGGAGGCAAGAGACCCAGTACTTC.

This clone was counted between two and nine times. The V gene is TRBV4-1, the J gene TRBJ1-1; perhaps TRBD1 as D (5 bases). V was shortened by 4 bases and J by 6 bases, with 30 bases between the two germline ends. Germline CDR1 MGHRA, CDR2 YSYEKL. The CDR3 runs 19 residues. CDR3 in amino acids: CASSPQSTEWISRFSEAFF. The CDR3 region has the DNA TGCGCCAGCAGCCCTCAGTCGACAGAGTGGATATCCCGTTTCTCTGAAGCTTTCTTT.

Turning to this clone: At one boundary the junction diverges from the germline segment, which might be a read error. The chain is built from TRBV6-5 and TRBJ2-2; 7 nucleotides agree with TRBD2. The V gene's germline CDR1 is MNHEY and CDR2 SVGAGI. The CDR3 covers 16 residues. The DNA of the CDR3 is TGTGCCAGCAGCTACTTCCGGGAGGCCCCCTCCGGGGAGCTGTTTTTT. It translates to CASSYFREAPSGELFF.

V is TRBV5-6 and J is TRBJ2-1, with TRBD2 as a possible D gene (5 bases). Germline V lookup: CDR1 SGHDT, CDR2 YYEEEE. Trimming left V 2 bases short and J 10 bases short, with 16 bases between. The CDR3 extends over 14 amino acids. The CDR3 DNA sequence: TGTGCCAGCAGCTTACATCGACTGGGAGTGGAGCAGTTCTTC. Amino acid sequence: CASSLHRLGVEQFF.

This rearrangement joins TRBV10-1 to TRBJ2-3; possible D gene TRBD1, 6 bases. CDR3 size: 11 residues. Trimming left V 9 bases short and J 7 bases short, with 11 bases between. In germline, CDR1 is WNHNN, CDR2 SYGVQD (reference sequence). CDR3 in amino acids: CASGTRYTQYF. The CDR3 region has the DNA TGCGCCAGTGGGACAAGATATACGCAGTATTTT.

This clone is a singleton in its sample. The chain uses TRBV6-2 or TRBV6-3 and TRBJ2-7, with 10 positions matching TRBD2. CDR1 is MNHEY and CDR2 is SVGEGT in the germline V gene. CDR3 length equals 15 residues. With V trimmed by 2 bases and J by 6 bases, 7 bases remained unmatched. The CDR3 DNA is TGTGCCAGCAGTTACCCTCCTAGCGGGAGTTCCGAGCAGTACTTC. Translating gives CASSYPPSGSSEQYF.

This chain uses TRBV5-4 with TRBJ2-7; 7 bases are shared with TRBD2. CDR1 is SGHNT, CDR2 YYREEE, per germline (reference sequence). V lost 4 bases to trimming and J lost 6 bases; unmatched junction nucleotides: 13. The CDR3 is 15 amino acids. The CDR3 nucleotides read TGTGCCAGCAGCCGTACAAGCGGGATGAGCGGCGAGCAGTACTTC. It translates to CASSRTSGMSGEQYF. The complete variable domain, with remaining parts taken from reference TRBV5-4 and TRBJ2-7, reads ETGVTQSPTHLIKTRGQQVTLRCSSQSGHNTVSWYQQALGQGPQFIFQYYREEENGRGNFPPRFSGLQFPNYSSELNVNALELDDSALYLCASSRTSGMSGEQYFGPGTRLTVT.

The rearrangement joins TRBV6-5 to TRBJ1-6; weak D call: TRBD1 (5 bases). The germline V gene has CDR1 MNHEY and CDR2 SVGAGI. The germline V and J ends were trimmed by 8 bases and 5 bases, with 16 bases remaining between them. The CDR3 contains 15 residues. DNA of the CDR3: TGTGCCAGCGCCTGGACACCTCAGGATAATTCACCCCTCCACTTT. Its protein is CASAWTPQDNSPLHF.

J is TRBJ2-3 and V is TRBV5-1; 9 nucleotides align to TRBD2. V lost 3 bases to trimming and J lost 0 bases; unmatched junction nucleotides: 5. Germline V gene data show CDR1 as SGHRS and CDR2 as YFSETQ. This CDR3 has 16 residues. The chain's CDR3 is CASSWSLAGSTDTQYF. CDR3 nucleotides: TGCGCCAGCAGCTGGTCCCTAGCGGGGAGCACAGATACGCAGTATTTT.

The chain has TRBV18 and TRBJ2-7; 11 positions agree with TRBD2. The CDR3 extends over 15 amino acids. The germline V gene has CDR1 KGHSH and CDR2 LQKENI. Trimming took 6 bases from V and 2 from J; bases not matched to a gene: 6. The CDR3 nucleotides read TGTGCCAGCTCGCTAGCGGGGGGCCGAGCCTACGAGCAGTACTTC. Residues: CASSLAGGRAYEQYF. Using reference TRBV18 and TRBJ2-7 for the parts outside the CDR3, the full variable domain is NAGVMQNPRHLVRRRGQEARLRCSPMKGHSHVYWYRQLPEEGLKFMVYLQKENIIDESGMPKERFSAEFPKEGPSILRIQQVVRGDSAAYFCASSLAGGRAYEQYFGPGTRLTVT.

The rearrangement uses TRBV18 and TRBJ2-1, with D maybe TRBD1 (6 bases). V was clipped by 3 bases and J by 5 bases, with 14 bases between them. This CDR3 has 15 residues. Germline V gives CDR1 KGHSH, CDR2 LQKENI. The CDR3 bases are TGTGCCAGCTCACCCCTCGACAGGACCAACAATGAGCAGTTCTTC. Translation gives CASSPLDRTNNEQFF.

This clone has a single count. The CDR3 reads CASSLGPGQGTPLHF. The CDR3 DNA reads TGTGCCAGCAGCTTAGGCCCGGGACAGGGGACACCCCTCCACTTT. The chain carries TRBV7-8 and TRBJ1-6; 10 nucleotides line up with TRBD1. Per germline, CDR1 SGHVS and CDR2 FQNEAQ. The CDR3 spans 15 residues. The V gene end was trimmed by 1 base and the J gene end by 11 bases; junction bases not matched to a gene: 5.

The chain links TRBV7-3 to TRBJ2-3, with 9 bases lining up with TRBD2. CDR1 SGHTA and CDR2 FQGTGA come from the germline V gene. This CDR3 is 18 amino acids long. The V and J ends lost 0 bases and 5 bases, in that order; junction bases with no gene match: 12. The CDR3: CASSLTGRLAGEVDTQYF. The CDR3 DNA reads as TGTGCCAGCAGCTTAACGGGTCGGTTAGCGGGAGAGGTAGATACGCAGTATTTT.